The 9 T cell receptor beta chains below come from one sample, sequenced in a study of CD8+ T cells in alopecia areata (dated by TCRdb to 2017 to 2018). Libraries were prepared through the immunoSEQ multiplex PCR assay. RNA was extracted from all samples and reverse transcribed into cDNA, which served as template for TCR sequencing. TCRdb re-hosts the immuneACCESS table, in-frame sequences only. Its copies lack some clones; in the studies checked, an unresolved V gene accounts for under half of them, and the cause for the rest is not known. In this sample the table shows about 180,000 clones, around 64% of which occur a single time. The leading ten clones occupy over 9.5% of the sample. The sample's time point label is to be understood as: baseline before oral tofacitinib. The sample consisted of CD8+ T cells sorted from blood, taken at week 0. The receptors stem from a human donor with alopecia areata.

This rearrangement joins TRBV30 to TRBJ1-5, with D possibly being TRBD1 (6 bases). Germline-derived CDR1 and CDR2 are GTSNPN and SVGIG (reference sequence). The V end lost 0 bases, the J end lost 6 bases, and 12 bases lay between the germline ends. The CDR3 runs 14 residues. In DNA, the CDR3 is TGTGCCTGGAGTGTAGGGGGGAAGAGTCAGCCCCAGCATTTT. Residues: CAWSVGGKSQPQHF.

V and J are TRBV4-1 and TRBJ2-2; TRBD2 matches at 7 bases. V lost 1 base, J lost 2 bases, and 1 base stayed unmatched. Per the germline V gene, CDR1 is MGHRA and CDR2 is YSYEKL. CDR3 length: 15 amino acids. The CDR3 nucleotides read TGCGCCAGCAGCCAAGCTAGCGGCAACACCGGGGAGCTGTTTTTT. This translates into CASSQASGNTGELFF.

This clone was seen only a few times. The chain has TRBV29-1 and TRBJ1-5; 7 bases are shared with TRBD1. CDR1 and CDR2 from the germline V gene are SQVTM and ANQGSEA. The J segment lost 2 bases and the V segment lost 3 bases, leaving 4 bases of the junction unmatched. CDR3 length: 14 residues. The CDR3 loop is CSVDFGQGNQPQHF. The CDR3 nucleotides are TGCAGCGTTGACTTTGGACAGGGCAATCAGCCCCAGCATTTT.

The table lists this clone with a few counts. The gene calls are TRBV7-8 and TRBJ1-2; weak D call: TRBD1 (5 bases). Germline V gene data show CDR1 as SGHVS and CDR2 as FQNEAQ. V was clipped by 5 bases and J by 0 bases, with 10 bases between them. This CDR3 is built from 14 residues. CDR3 loop: CASSPGTSNYGYTF. The CDR3 DNA follows: TGTGCCAGCAGCCCCGGGACCTCTAACTATGGCTACACCTTC. Together with reference TRBV7-8 and TRBJ1-2, the CDR3 gives the full variable domain: GAGVSQSPRYKVAKRGQDVALRCDPISGHVSLFWYQQALGQGPEFLTYFQNEAQLDKSGLPSDRFFAERPEGSVSTLKIQRTQQEDSAVYLCASSPGTSNYGYTFGSGTRLTVV.

This clone was detected only a few times. The chain combines TRBV10-3 with TRBJ2-3; D call uncertain. Looked up from germline, CDR1 is ENHRY and CDR2 is SYGVKD. The length of the CDR3 is 15 residues. Trimming pared 0 bases from V and 2 bases from J, leaving 9 bases between. The CDR3 sequence is CAISESGLVTDTQYF. In DNA form, the CDR3 reads TGTGCCATCAGTGAGTCTGGTCTGGTCACAGATACGCAGTATTTT.

V gene TRBV2 combines with J gene TRBJ2-7, with 10 bases that match TRBD1. The CDR3 contains 17 residues. The V segment lost 5 bases and the J segment 5 bases; nucleotides outside the gene matches: 15. Germline CDR1 and CDR2: SNHLY and FYNNEI. CDR3 bases: TGTGCCAGCAGTTCGCGGTCATCCGGGACAGGGGACCACGAGCAGTACTTC. Translated, it gives CASSSRSSGTGDHEQYF.

The chain has TRBV5-1 and TRBJ1-4, with TRBD1 as a possible D gene (6 bases). The CDR3 length is 15 residues. The germline V gene has CDR1 SGHRS and CDR2 YFSETQ. Trimming removed 0 bases from V and 5 bases from J, with 11 bases in between. Here the CDR3 reads CASSLGQAGNEKLFF. In DNA form, the CDR3 reads TGCGCCAGCAGCTTGGGACAGGCTGGCAATGAAAAACTGTTTTTT.

This clone was picked up a small number of times. The chain has TRBV27 and TRBJ2-3; no definite D call. Germline-derived CDR1 and CDR2 are MNHEY and SMNVEV (reference sequence). This CDR3 has 13 residues. Between the trimmed V and J ends, which lost 7 bases and 1 base, there was a span of 9 bases. The CDR3 nucleotides are TGTGCCAGCATCAGACGGGGCACAGATACGCAGTATTTT. Encoded protein: CASIRRGTDTQYF.

The chain recombines TRBV30 with TRBJ2-7; 10 positions match TRBD2. The CDR3 covers 14 residues. Germline V gives CDR1 GTSNPN, CDR2 SVGIG (reference sequence). V dropped 2 bases and J dropped 3; count of bases not matched to a gene: 4. The CDR3 is CAWSYGLAVYEQYF. The CDR3 DNA sequence: TGTGCCTGGAGTTATGGACTAGCGGTCTACGAGCAGTACTTC.